Listed below are T cell receptor beta chains from one sample, sequenced in a study of cytomegalovirus exposure and HLA in healthy donors. Repertoires were generated with immunoSEQ multiplex PCR, while TCRdb's copy carries only in-frame clones and drops some. The sample consists of about 150,000 clones, roughly 83% of them appearing once. Sequenced: PBMCs. The receptors were gathered from a man aged 30 to 45 in good health and CMV-seropositive. Each CDR3 is given with its conserved first and last residue. A D gene is named only where the DNA matches it firmly. Rows may omit the clone size; those that give it use once, few, many or a size class.

len: 12
d_gene: TRBD2
v_gene: TRBV7-8
j_gene: TRBJ2-7
abundance: NA
CDR3nt: TGTGCCAGCACCGGGGGGGGCTACGAGCAGTACTTC
CDR3aa: CASTGGGYEQYF

len: 17
d_gene: TRBD1
v_gene: TRBV19
j_gene: TRBJ2-6
abundance: NA
CDR3nt: TGTGCCAGTAGTCCGGACAGGGGATTCTCTGGGGCCAACGTCCTGACTTTC
CDR3aa: CASSPDRGFSGANVLTF

len: 14
d_gene: TRBD1
v_gene: TRBV18
j_gene: TRBJ2-7
abundance: once
CDR3nt: TGTGCCAGCTCACCACAGGGGGCCTTGGACGAGCAGTACTTC
CDR3aa: CASSPQGALDEQYF

len: 14
d_gene: TRBD1
v_gene: TRBV2
j_gene: TRBJ2-7
abundance: NA
CDR3nt: TGTGCCAGCAGTGAACGGGCAGGGGGACCTCTGCAGTACTTC
CDR3aa: CASSERAGGPLQYF

len: 15
d_gene: NA
v_gene: TRBV6-1
j_gene: TRBJ1-6
abundance: few
CDR3nt: TGTGCCAGCAGTTTCACTGTCCCGGGACTTTCCCCCCTCCACTTT
CDR3aa: CASSFTVPGLSPLHF

len: 14
d_gene: TRBD1
v_gene: TRBV7-2
j_gene: TRBJ1-1
abundance: NA
CDR3nt: TGTGCCAGCAGTTACCGGGACAGGGGTACTGAAGCTTTCTTT
CDR3aa: CASSYRDRGTEAFF

len: 15
d_gene: TRBD2
v_gene: TRBV7-9
j_gene: TRBJ2-1
abundance: NA
CDR3nt: TGTGCCAGCAGCAGGGGACTAGCGGGGGACAATGAGCAGTTCTTC
CDR3aa: CASSRGLAGDNEQFF

len: 13
d_gene: NA
v_gene: TRBV5-6
j_gene: TRBJ2-7
abundance: NA
CDR3nt: TGTGCCAGCAACCCCCTCCAGGGTTACGAGCAGTACTTC
CDR3aa: CASNPLQGYEQYF

len: 16
d_gene: TRBD2
v_gene: TRBV7-2
j_gene: TRBJ2-5
abundance: few
CDR3nt: TGTGCCAGCAGCATATTTAGCGGGGGGGGTTTAGAGACCCAGTACTTC
CDR3aa: CASSIFSGGGLETQYF

len: 14
d_gene: NA
v_gene: TRBV6-5
j_gene: TRBJ1-2
abundance: NA
CDR3nt: TGTGCCAGCAGTTACTCGGGGGGTGGCTATGGCTACACCTTC
CDR3aa: CASSYSGGGYGYTF

len: 12
d_gene: TRBD1
v_gene: TRBV5-3
j_gene: TRBJ1-2
abundance: NA
CDR3nt: TGTGCCAGAAGTCCCGACAGGGTAGGCTACACCTTC
CDR3aa: CARSPDRVGYTF

len: 15
d_gene: TRBD1
v_gene: TRBV19
j_gene: TRBJ1-4
abundance: NA
CDR3nt: TGTGCCAGTAGACCCCAGGGGGGCGCGGGTGAAAAACTGTTTTTT
CDR3aa: CASRPQGGAGEKLFF

len: 17
d_gene: TRBD2
v_gene: TRBV7-6
j_gene: TRBJ2-5
abundance: NA
CDR3nt: TGTGCCAGCAGCTTGGGGACTAGCGGGGGGATCCAAGAGACCCAGTACTTC
CDR3aa: CASSLGTSGGIQETQYF

len: 16
d_gene: NA
v_gene: TRBV27
j_gene: TRBJ2-3
abundance: NA
CDR3nt: TGTGCCAGCAGTTTAATCCGGGCCAGGGGTGCAGATACGCAGTATTTT
CDR3aa: CASSLIRARGADTQYF

len: 14
d_gene: NA
v_gene: TRBV2
j_gene: TRBJ1-2
abundance: once
CDR3nt: TGTGCCAGCAGCGCTCGGGAGGGGTCAGCTGGCTACACCTTC
CDR3aa: CASSAREGSAGYTF

len: 17
d_gene: TRBD2
v_gene: TRBV7-9
j_gene: TRBJ2-2
abundance: NA
CDR3nt: TGTGCCAGCAGCTTAGGACTAGCGGGAGGGCCCACCGGGGAGCTGTTTTTT
CDR3aa: CASSLGLAGGPTGELFF

len: 14
d_gene: NA
v_gene: TRBV9
j_gene: TRBJ1-2
abundance: NA
CDR3nt: TGTGCCAGCAGCGTAGACAGGGACAACTATGGCTACACCTTC
CDR3aa: CASSVDRDNYGYTF

len: 15
d_gene: TRBD2
v_gene: TRBV7-2
j_gene: TRBJ2-1
abundance: NA
CDR3nt: TGTGCCAGCAGCCATCCGGGACTAGCGGGAGTAGGGAAGTTCTTC
CDR3aa: CASSHPGLAGVGKFF

len: 12
d_gene: TRBD1
v_gene: TRBV15
j_gene: TRBJ1-1
abundance: NA
CDR3nt: TGTGCCACCAGCACTCAGGGGGGAGTAACTTTCTTT
CDR3aa: CATSTQGGVTFF

len: 15
d_gene: TRBD1
v_gene: TRBV6-1
j_gene: TRBJ2-7
abundance: once
CDR3nt: TGTGCCAGCAGGGGACCCGAGACAGGGGCGCACGGGCAGTACTTC
CDR3aa: CASRGPETGAHGQYF

len: 14
d_gene: TRBD1
v_gene: TRBV5-4
j_gene: TRBJ2-1
abundance: NA
CDR3nt: TGTGCCAGCAGCTTGGGGGACAGGTACAATGAGCAGTTCTTC
CDR3aa: CASSLGDRYNEQFF

len: 13
d_gene: NA
v_gene: TRBV7-3
j_gene: TRBJ2-7
abundance: NA
CDR3nt: TGTGCCAGCAGCATCCAGACAGGTTACGAGCAGTACTTC
CDR3aa: CASSIQTGYEQYF

len: 12
d_gene: NA
v_gene: TRBV9
j_gene: TRBJ1-1
abundance: few
CDR3nt: TGTGCCAGCAGCGTGGGGGGAACTGAAGCTTTCTTT
CDR3aa: CASSVGGTEAFF

len: 15
d_gene: NA
v_gene: TRBV4-2
j_gene: TRBJ1-2
abundance: NA
CDR3nt: TGTGCCAGCAGCCAAGATCTAAGTAGAGACTATGGCTACACCTTC
CDR3aa: CASSQDLSRDYGYTF